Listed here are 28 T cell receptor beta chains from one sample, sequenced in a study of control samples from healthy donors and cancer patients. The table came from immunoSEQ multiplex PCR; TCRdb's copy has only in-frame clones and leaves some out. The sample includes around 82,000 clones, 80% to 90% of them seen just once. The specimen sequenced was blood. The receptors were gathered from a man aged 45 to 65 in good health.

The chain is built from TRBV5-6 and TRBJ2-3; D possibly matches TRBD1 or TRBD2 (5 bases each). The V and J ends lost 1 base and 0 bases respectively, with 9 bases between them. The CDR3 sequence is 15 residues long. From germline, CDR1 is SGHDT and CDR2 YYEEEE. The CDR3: CASSLRGASTDTQYF. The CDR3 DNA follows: TGTGCCAGCAGCTTGAGAGGGGCTAGCACAGATACGCAGTATTTT.

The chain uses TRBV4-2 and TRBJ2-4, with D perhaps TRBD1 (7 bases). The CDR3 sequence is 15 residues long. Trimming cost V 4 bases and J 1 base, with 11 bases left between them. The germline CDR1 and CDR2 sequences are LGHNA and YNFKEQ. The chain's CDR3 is CASSPQGGAKNIQYF. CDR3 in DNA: TGTGCCAGCAGCCCCCAGGGGGGTGCCAAAAACATTCAGTACTTC.

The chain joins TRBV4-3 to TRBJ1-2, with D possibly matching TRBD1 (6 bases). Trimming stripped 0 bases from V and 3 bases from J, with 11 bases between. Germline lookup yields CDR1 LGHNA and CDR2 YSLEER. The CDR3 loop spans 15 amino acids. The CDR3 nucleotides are TGCGCCAGCAGCCAAGATCGGAGGACAGACTATGGCTACACCTTC. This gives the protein CASSQDRRTDYGYTF.

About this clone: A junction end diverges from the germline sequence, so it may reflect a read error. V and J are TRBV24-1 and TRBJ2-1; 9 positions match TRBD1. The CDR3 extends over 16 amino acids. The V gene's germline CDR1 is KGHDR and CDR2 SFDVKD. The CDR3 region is CATSALTGGSYNEQFF. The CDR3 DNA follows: TGTGCCACCAGTGCTTTGACAGGGGGCTCCTACAATGAGCAGTTCTTC.

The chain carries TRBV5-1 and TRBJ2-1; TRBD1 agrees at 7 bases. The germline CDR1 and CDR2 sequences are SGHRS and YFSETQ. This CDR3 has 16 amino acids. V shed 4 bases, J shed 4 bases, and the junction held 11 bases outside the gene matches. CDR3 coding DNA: TGCGCCAGCAGCCCCGGGGACAGAGGATTTTACAATGAGCAGTTCTTC. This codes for CASSPGDRGFYNEQFF.

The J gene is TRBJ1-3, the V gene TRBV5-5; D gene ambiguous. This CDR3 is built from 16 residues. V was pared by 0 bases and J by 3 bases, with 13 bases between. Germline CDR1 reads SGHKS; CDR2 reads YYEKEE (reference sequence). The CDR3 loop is CASSLAAAANGNTIYF. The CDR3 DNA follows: TGTGCCAGCAGCTTGGCGGCAGCCGCTAATGGAAACACCATATATTTT.

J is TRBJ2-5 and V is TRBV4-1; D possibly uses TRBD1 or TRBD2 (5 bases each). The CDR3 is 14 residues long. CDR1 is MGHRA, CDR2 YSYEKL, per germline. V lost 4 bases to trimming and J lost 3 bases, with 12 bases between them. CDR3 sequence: CASSPGRVEETQYF. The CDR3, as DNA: TGCGCCAGCAGCCCAGGGAGAGTTGAAGAGACCCAGTACTTC.

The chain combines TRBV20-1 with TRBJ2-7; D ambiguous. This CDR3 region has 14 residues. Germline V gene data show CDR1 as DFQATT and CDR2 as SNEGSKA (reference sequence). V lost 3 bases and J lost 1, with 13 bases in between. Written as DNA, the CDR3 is TGCAGTGCTAGTGCACGGTGTCTTTCCTACGAGCAGTACGTC. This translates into CSASARCLSYEQYV.

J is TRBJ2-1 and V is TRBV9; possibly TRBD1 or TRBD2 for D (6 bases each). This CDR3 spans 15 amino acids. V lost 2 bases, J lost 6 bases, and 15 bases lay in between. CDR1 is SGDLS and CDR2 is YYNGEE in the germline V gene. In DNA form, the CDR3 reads TGTGCCAGCAGCGTCCTGTCGGGGGCAAGCAATGAGCAGTTCTTC. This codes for CASSVLSGASNEQFF.

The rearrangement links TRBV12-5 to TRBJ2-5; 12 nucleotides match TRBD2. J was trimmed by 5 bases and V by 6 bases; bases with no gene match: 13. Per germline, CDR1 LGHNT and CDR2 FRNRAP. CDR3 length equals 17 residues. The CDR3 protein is CASGMGLAGPFGETQYF. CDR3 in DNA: TGTGCTAGTGGCATGGGACTAGCGGGTCCCTTCGGGGAGACCCAGTACTTC.

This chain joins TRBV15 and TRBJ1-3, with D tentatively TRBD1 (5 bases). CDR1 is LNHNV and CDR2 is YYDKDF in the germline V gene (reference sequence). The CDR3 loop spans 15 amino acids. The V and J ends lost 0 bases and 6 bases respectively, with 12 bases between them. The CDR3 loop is CATSRDQGSENTIYF. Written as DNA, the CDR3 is TGTGCCACCAGCAGAGATCAGGGCAGCGAAAACACCATATATTTT.

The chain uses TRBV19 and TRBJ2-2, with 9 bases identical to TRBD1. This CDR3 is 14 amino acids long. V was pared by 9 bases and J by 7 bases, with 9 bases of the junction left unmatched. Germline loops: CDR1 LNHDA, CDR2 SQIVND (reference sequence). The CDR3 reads CASQAGTGFGELFF. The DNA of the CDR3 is TGTGCCAGCCAGGCCGGGACAGGGTTCGGGGAGCTGTTTTTT. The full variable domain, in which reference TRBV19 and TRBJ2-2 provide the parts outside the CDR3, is DGGITQSPKYLFRKEGQNVTLSCEQNLNHDAMYWYRQDPGQGLRLIYYSQIVNDFQKGDIAEGYSVSREKKESFPLTVTSAQKNPTAFYLCASQAGTGFGELFFGEGSRLTVL.

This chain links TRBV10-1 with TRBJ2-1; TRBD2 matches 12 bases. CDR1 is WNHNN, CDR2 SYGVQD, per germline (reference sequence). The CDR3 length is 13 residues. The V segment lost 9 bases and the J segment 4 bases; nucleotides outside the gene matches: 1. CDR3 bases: TGCGCCAGTACTAGCGGGAGGTACAATGAGCAGTTCTTC. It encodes CASTSGRYNEQFF.

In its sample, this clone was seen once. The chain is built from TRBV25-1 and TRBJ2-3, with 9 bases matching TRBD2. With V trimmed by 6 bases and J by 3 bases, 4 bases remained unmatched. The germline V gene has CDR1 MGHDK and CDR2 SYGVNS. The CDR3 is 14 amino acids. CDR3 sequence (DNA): TGTGCCAGCAGGGCAAGCGGGGGGACAGATACGCAGTATTTT. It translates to CASRASGGTDTQYF.

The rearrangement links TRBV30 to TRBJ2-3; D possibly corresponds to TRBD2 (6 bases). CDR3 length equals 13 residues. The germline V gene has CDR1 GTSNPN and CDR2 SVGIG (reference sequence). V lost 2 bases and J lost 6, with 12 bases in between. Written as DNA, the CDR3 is TGTGCCTGGAGTAGGCAGGGAGGCGATACGCAGTATTTT. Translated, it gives CAWSRQGGDTQYF.

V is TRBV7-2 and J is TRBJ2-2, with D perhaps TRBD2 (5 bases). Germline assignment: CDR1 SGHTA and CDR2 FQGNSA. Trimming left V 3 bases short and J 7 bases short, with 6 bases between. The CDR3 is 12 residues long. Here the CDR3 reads CASSFRGGELFF. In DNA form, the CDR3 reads TGTGCCAGCAGCTTCCGGGGCGGGGAGCTGTTTTTT.

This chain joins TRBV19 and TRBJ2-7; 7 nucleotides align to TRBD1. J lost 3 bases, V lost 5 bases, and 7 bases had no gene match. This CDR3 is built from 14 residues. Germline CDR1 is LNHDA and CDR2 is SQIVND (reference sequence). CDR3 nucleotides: TGTGCCAGTAGTGCAAGAGGGGGCAACTACGAGCAGTACGTC. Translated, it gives CASSARGGNYEQYV.

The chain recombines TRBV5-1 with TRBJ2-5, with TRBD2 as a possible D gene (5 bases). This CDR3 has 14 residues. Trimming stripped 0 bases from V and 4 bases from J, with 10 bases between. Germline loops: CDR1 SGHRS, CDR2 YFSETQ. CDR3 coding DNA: TGCGCCAGCAGCTTGGGGGAGCTGGGAGAGACCCAGTACTTC. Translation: CASSLGELGETQYF.

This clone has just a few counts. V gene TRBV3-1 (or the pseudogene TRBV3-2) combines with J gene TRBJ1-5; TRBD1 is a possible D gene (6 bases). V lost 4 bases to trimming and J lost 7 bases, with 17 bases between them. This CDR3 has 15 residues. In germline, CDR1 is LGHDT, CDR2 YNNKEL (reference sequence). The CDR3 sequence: CASSPLGGGGQPQHF. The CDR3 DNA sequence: TGTGCCAGCAGCCCGCTGGGGGGAGGGGGACAGCCCCAGCATTTT.

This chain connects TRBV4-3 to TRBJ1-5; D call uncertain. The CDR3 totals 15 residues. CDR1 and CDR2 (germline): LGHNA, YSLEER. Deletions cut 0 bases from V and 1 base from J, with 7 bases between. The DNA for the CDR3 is TGCGCCAGCAGCCAAGATTTTGTAAGCAATCAGCCCCAGCATTTT. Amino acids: CASSQDFVSNQPQHF.

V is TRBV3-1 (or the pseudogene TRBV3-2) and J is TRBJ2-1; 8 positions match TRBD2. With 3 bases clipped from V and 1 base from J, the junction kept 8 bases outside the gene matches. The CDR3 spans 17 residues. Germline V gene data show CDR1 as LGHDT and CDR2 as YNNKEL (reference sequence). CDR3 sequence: CASSQLSAGVSYNEQFF. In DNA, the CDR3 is TGTGCCAGCAGCCAGTTATCAGCGGGAGTATCCTACAATGAGCAGTTCTTC.

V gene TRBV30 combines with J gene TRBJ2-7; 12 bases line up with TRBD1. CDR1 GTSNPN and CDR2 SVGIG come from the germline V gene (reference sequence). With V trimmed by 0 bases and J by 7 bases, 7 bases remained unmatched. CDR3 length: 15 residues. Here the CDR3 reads CAWSVPGQGAREQYV. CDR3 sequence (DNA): TGTGCCTGGAGTGTACCGGGACAGGGGGCGCGGGAGCAGTACGTC.

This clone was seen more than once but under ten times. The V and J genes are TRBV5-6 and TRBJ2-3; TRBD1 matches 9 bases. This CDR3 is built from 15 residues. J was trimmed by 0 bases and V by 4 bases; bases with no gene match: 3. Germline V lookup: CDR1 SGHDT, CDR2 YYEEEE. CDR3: CASSRGQGSTDTQYF. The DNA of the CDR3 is TGTGCCAGCAGCCGCGGACAGGGGAGCACAGATACGCAGTATTTT. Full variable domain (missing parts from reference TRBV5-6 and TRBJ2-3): DAGVTQSPTHLIKTRGQQVTLRCSPKSGHDTVSWYQQALGQGPQFIFQYYEEEERQRGNFPDRFSGHQFPNYSSELNVNALLLGDSALYLCASSRGQGSTDTQYFGPGTRLTVL.

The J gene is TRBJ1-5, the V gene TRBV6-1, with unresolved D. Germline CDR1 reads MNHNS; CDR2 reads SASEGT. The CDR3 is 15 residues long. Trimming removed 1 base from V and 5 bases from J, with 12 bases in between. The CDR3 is CASSEVMSDDQPQHF. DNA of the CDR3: TGTGCCAGCAGTGAAGTTATGTCTGATGATCAGCCCCAGCATTTT.

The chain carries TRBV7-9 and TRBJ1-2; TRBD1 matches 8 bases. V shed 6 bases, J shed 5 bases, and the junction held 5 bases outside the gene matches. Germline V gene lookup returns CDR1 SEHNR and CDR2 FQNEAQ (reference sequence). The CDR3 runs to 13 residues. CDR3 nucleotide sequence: TGTGCCAGCAGGGGGAGGACAGGGTATGGCTACACCTTC. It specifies CASRGRTGYGYTF.

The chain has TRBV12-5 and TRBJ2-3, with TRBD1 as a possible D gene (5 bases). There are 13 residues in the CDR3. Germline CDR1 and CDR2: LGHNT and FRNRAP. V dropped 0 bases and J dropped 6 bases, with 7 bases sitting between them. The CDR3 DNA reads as TGTGCTAGTGGTTTGGTAGGGGTCGATACGCAGTATTTT. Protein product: CASGLVGVDTQYF.

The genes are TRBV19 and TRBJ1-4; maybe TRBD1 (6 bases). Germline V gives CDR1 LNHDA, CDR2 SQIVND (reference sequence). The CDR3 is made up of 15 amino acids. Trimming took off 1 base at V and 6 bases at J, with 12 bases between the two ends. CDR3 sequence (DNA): TGTGCCAGTAGTATAGGGACAGTAGTAGATGAAAAACTGTTTTTT. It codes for CASSIGTVVDEKLFF.

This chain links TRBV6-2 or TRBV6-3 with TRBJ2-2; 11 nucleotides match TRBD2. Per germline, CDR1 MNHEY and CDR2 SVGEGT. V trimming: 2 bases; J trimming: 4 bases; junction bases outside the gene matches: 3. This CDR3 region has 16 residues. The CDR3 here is CASSYTSGRSTGELFF. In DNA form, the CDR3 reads TGTGCCAGCAGTTACACTAGCGGGAGAAGCACCGGGGAGCTGTTTTTT.